This TCR beta chain was profiled in a study of early T cells in non-severe SARS-CoV-2 infection. This clonotype was seen ten or more times. V lost 2 bases to trimming and J lost 6 bases, with 16 bases between them. The CDR3 contains 15 residues. Germline CDR1 and CDR2: GTSNPN and SVGIG (reference sequence). A single record per CDR3 protein comes from TCRdb applying MiXCR to the 5' RACE reads. The table lists about 56,000 distinct CDR3 sequences, about 14% of them singletons, with 4.1% in the top ten. The receptor was derived from an adult who was a healthcare worker with PCR-confirmed SARS-CoV-2 infection or an uninfected control (not recorded which). This chain links TRBV30 with TRBJ2-2, with D maybe TRBD1 (6 bases). The sequenced sample was whole blood, obtained at baseline. CDR3 in DNA: TGTGCCTGGAGTATAGGAACAGGGTGGGCCGGGGAGCTGTTTTTT. Its protein product is CAWSIGTGWAGELFF.